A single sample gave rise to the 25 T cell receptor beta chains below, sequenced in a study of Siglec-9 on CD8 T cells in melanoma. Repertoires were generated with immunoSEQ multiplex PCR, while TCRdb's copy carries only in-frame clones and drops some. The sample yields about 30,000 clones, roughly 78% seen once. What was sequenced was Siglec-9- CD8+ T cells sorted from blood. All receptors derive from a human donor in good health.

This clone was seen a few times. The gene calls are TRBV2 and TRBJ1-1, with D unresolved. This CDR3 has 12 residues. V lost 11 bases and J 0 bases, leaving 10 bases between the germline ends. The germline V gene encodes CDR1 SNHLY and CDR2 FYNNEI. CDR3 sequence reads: CARGRVNTEAFF. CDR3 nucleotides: TGTGCCCGCGGACGGGTGAACACTGAAGCTTTCTTT.

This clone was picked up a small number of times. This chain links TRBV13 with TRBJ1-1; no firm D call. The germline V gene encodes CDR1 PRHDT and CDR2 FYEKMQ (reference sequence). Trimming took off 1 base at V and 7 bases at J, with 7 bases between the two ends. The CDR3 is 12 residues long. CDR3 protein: CASSLEEGEAFF. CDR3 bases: TGTGCCAGCAGCTTAGAGGAGGGTGAAGCTTTCTTT.

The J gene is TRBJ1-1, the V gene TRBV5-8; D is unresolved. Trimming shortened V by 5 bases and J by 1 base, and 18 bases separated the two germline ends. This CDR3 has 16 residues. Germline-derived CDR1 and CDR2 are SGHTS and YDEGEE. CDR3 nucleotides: TGTGCCAGCAGTCTAAGATACCGGACTGAGAACACTGAAGCTTTCTTT. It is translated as CASSLRYRTENTEAFF.

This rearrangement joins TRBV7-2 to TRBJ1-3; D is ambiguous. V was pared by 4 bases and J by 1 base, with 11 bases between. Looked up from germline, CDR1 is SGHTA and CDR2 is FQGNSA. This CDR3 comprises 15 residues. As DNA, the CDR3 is TGTGCCAGCAGCTCGGACGGAATTTCTGGAAACACCATATATTTT. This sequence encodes CASSSDGISGNTIYF.

The CDR3 DNA is TGTGCCAGCAGTGAAGCGCTTGGGGAAAATCGGAACACCGGGGAGCTGTTTTTT. It yields the protein CASSEALGENRNTGELFF. The chain employs TRBV2 and TRBJ2-2, with unresolved D. The CDR3 length is 18 residues. The V gene's germline CDR1 is SNHLY and CDR2 FYNNEI. V shed 0 bases and J shed 1 base, with 15 bases lying between them.

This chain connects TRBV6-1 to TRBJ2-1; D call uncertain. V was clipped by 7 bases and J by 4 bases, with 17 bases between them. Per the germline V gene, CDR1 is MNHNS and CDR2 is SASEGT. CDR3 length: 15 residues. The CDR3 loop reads CASTPGQFRYNEQFF. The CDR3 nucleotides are TGTGCCAGCACGCCCGGGCAGTTCCGGTACAATGAGCAGTTCTTC.

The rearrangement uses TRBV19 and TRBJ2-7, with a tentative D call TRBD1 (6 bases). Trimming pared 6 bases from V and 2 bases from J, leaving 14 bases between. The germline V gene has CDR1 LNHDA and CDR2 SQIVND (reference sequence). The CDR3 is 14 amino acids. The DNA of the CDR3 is TGTGCCAGTAGCCCAGGGGTAGGTCCCTACGAGCAGTACTTC. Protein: CASSPGVGPYEQYF.

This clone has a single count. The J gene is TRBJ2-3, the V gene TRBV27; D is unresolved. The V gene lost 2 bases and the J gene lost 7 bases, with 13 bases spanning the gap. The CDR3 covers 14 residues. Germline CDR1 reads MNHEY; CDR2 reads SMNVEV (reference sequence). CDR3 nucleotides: TGTGCCAGCAGTTTAGGGCTCTTAGGGAATACGCAGTATTTT. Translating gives CASSLGLLGNTQYF.

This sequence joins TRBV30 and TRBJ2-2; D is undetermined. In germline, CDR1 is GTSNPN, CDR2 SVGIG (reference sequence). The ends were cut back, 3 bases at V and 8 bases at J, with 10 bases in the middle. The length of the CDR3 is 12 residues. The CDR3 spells CAWRSLGGELFF. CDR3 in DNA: TGTGCCTGGAGATCCTTAGGAGGGGAGCTGTTTTTT. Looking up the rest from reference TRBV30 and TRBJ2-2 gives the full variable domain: SQTIHQWPATLVQPVGSPLSLECTVEGTSNPNLYWYRQAAGRGLQLLFYSVGIGQISSEVPQNLSASRPQDRQFILSSKKLLLSDSGFYLCAWRSLGGELFFGEGSRLTVL.

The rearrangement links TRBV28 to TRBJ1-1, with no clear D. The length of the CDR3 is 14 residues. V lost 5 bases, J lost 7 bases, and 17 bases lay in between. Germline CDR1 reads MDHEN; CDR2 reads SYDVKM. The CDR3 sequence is CASSPTARPNEAFF. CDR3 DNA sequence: TGTGCCAGCAGTCCCACGGCCAGGCCGAATGAAGCTTTCTTT.

The CDR3 region is CASSVGQGDGDTQYF. CDR3 bases: TGTGCCAGCAGCGTAGGACAGGGGGATGGAGATACGCAGTATTTT. The chain joins TRBV9 to TRBJ2-3; 9 nucleotides agree with TRBD1. V trimming: 0 bases; J trimming: 5 bases; junction bases outside the gene matches: 4. This CDR3 is built from 15 residues. From germline, CDR1 is SGDLS and CDR2 YYNGEE.

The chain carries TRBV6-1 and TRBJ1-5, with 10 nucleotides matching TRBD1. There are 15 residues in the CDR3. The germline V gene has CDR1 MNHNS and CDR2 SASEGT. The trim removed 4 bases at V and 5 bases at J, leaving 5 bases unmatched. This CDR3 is CASSARTGGDQPQHF. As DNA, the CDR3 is TGTGCCAGCAGTGCCCGGACAGGGGGGGATCAGCCCCAGCATTTT.

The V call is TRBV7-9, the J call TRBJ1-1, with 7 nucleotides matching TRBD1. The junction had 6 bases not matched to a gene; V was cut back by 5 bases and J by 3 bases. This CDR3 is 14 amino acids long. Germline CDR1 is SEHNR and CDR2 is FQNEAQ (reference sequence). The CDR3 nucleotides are TGTGCCAGCAGCCAGGGGGACCTGGACACTGAAGCTTTCTTT. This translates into CASSQGDLDTEAFF.

The CDR3 region is CASSLSWPVHEQFF. CDR3 bases: TGTGCCAGTAGTCTCTCCTGGCCAGTACATGAGCAGTTCTTC. The chain links TRBV19 to TRBJ2-1, with no clear D. The V and J ends lost 5 bases and 8 bases respectively, with 16 bases between them. Per the germline V gene, CDR1 is LNHDA and CDR2 is SQIVND (reference sequence). The length of the CDR3 is 14 residues.

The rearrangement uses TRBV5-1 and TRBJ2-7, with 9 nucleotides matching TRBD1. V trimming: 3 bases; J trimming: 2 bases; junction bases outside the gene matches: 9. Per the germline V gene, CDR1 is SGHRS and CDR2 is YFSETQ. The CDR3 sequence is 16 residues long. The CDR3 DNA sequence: TGCGCCAGCAGCTGGTATACAGGGGGCCCTACCTACGAGCAGTACTTC. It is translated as CASSWYTGGPTYEQYF.

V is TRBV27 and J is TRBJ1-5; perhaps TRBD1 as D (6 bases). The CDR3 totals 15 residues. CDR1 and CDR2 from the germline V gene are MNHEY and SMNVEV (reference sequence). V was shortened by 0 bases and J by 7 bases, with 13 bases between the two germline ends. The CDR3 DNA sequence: TGTGCCAGCAGTTTATCTGGAGGGGGTGAGCAGCCCCAGCATTTT. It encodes CASSLSGGGEQPQHF.

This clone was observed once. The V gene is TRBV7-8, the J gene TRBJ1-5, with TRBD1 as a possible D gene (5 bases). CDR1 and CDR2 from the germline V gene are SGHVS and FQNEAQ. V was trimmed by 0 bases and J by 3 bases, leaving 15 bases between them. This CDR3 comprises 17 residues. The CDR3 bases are TGTGCCAGCAGCTTAGCCTGGTCGGGCAGGGACAATCAGCCCCAGCATTTT. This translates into CASSLAWSGRDNQPQHF.

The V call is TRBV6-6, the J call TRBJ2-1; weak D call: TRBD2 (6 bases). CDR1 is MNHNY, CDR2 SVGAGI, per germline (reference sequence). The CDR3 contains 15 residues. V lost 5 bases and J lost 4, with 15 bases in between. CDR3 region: CASSPHFGGYNEQFF. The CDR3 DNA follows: TGTGCCAGCAGTCCCCATTTTGGGGGGTACAATGAGCAGTTCTTC.

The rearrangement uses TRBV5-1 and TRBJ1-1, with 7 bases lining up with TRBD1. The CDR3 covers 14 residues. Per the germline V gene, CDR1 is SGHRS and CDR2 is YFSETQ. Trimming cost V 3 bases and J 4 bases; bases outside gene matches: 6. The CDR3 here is CASSYTGAGTEAFF. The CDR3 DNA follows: TGCGCCAGCAGCTACACAGGGGCGGGCACTGAAGCTTTCTTT.

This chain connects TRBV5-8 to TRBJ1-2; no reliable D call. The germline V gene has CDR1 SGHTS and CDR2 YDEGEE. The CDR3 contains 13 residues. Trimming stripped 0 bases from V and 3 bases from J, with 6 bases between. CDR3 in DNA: TGTGCCAGCAGCTTGGGTTCTCACTATGGCTACACCTTC. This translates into CASSLGSHYGYTF.

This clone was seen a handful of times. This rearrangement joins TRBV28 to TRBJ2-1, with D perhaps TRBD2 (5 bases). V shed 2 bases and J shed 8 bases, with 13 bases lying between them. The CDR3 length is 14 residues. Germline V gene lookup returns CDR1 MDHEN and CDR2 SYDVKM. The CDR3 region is CASSLTSSFHEQFF. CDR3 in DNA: TGTGCCAGCAGTTTAACTAGTAGTTTCCATGAGCAGTTCTTC. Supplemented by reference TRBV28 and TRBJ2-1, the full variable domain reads DVKVTQSSRYLVKRTGEKVFLECVQDMDHENMFWYRQDPGLGLRLIYFSYDVKMKEKGDIPEGYSVSREKKERFSLILESASTNQTSMYLCASSLTSSFHEQFFGPGTRLTVL.

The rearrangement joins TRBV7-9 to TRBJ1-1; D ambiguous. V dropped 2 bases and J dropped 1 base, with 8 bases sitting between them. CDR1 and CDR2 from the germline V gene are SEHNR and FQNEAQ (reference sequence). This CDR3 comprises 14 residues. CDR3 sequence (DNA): TGTGCCAGCAGCTTAATAACAGAGAACACTGAAGCTTTCTTT. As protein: CASSLITENTEAFF.

The chain's CDR3 is CASSFWAGEGYTF. The CDR3 DNA follows: TGTGCCAGCAGCTTTTGGGCAGGGGAAGGCTACACCTTC. The chain employs TRBV7-9 and TRBJ1-2; tentatively, D is TRBD1 (6 bases). The CDR3 is 13 amino acids. V lost 3 bases and J 8 bases, leaving 13 bases between the germline ends. Germline-derived CDR1 and CDR2 are SEHNR and FQNEAQ (reference sequence).

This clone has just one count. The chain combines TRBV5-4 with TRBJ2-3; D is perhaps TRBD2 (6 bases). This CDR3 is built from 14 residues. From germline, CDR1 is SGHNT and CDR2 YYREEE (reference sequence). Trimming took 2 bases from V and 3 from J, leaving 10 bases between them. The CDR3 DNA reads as TGTGCCAGCAGCTTTGGTAGCGGTACAGATACGCAGTATTTT. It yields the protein CASSFGSGTDTQYF.

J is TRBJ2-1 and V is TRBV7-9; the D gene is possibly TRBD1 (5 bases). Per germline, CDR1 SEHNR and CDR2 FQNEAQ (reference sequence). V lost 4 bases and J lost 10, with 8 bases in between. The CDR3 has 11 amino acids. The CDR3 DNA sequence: TGTGCCAGCAGCTCTGGACAAGAGCAGTTCTTC. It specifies CASSSGQEQFF.